The sequence of this T cell receptor beta chain was determined in a study of tumor-infiltrating lymphocytes in localized non-small cell lung cancer. Study at large: From each patient, both tumor and uninvolved lung, non-adjacent to tumor, were sampled.

As to this clone: Its target is not known.

Profiled with immunoSEQ multiplex PCR; TCRdb holds only in-frame clones, not every one. The data hold 25,000 to 30,000 clones, with 80% to 90% observed a single time. Study-wide results and limits: Different pieces of the same tissue went to different assays, confounding technical variation with intratumor heterogeneity.

Per the germline V gene, CDR1 is KGHSH and CDR2 is LQKENI. The CDR3 covers 14 residues. V was shortened by 7 bases and J by 1 base, with 10 bases between the two germline ends. The receptor was derived from a human donor with non-small cell lung cancer. Sequencing was carried out using lung tumor tissue. The chain joins TRBV18 to TRBJ2-2, with a tentative D call TRBD1 (6 bases). CDR3 bases: TGTGCCAGCTTACCGGGACAGAACACCGGGGAGCTGTTTTTT. Its protein is CASLPGQNTGELFF.